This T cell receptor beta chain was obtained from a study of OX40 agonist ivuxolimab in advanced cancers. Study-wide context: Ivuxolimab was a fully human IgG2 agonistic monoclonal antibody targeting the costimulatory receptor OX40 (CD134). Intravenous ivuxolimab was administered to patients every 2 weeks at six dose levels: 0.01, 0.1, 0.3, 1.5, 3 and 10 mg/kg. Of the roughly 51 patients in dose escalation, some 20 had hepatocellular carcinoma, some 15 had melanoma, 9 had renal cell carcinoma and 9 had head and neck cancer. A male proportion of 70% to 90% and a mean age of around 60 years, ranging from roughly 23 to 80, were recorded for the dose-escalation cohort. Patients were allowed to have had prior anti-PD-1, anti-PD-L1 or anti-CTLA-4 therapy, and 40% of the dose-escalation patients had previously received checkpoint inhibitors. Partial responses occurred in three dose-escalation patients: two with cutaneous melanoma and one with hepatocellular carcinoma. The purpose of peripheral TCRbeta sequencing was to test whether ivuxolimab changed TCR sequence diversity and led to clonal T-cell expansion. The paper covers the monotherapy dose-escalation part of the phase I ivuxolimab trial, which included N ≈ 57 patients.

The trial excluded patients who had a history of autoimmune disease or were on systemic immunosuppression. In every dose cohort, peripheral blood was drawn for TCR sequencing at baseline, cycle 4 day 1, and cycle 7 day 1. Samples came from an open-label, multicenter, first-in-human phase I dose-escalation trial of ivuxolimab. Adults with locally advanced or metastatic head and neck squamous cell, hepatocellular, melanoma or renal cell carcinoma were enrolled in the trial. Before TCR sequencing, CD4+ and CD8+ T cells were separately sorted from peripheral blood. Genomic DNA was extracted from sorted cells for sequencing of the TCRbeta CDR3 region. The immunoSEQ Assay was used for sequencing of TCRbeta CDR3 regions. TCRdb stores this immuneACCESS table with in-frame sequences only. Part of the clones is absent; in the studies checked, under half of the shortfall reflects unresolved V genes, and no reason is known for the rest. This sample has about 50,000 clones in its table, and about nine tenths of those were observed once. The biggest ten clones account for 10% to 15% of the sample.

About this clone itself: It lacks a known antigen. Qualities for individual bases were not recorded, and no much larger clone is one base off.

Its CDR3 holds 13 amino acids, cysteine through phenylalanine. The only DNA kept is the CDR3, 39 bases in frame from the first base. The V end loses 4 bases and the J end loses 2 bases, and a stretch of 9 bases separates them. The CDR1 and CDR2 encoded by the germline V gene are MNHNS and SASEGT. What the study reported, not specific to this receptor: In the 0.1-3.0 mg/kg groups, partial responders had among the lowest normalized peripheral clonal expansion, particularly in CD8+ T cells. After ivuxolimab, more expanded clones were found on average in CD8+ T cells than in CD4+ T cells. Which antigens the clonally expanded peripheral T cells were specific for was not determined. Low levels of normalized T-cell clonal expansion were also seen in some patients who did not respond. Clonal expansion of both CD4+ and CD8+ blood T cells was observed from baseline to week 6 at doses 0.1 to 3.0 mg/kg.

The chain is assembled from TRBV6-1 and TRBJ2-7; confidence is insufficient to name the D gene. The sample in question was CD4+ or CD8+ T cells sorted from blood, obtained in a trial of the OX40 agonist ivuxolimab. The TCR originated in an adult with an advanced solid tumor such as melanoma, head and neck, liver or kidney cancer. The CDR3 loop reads CASSVTETYEQYF. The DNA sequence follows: TGTGCCAGCAGTGTAACAGAAACCTACGAGCAGTACTTC.